These 23 T cell receptor beta chains share one sample of origin, sequenced in a study of spatial heterogeneity in lung cancer. TCRdb analysed the 5' RACE reads with MiXCR anew, one entry per CDR3 protein. The sample lists about 36,000 distinct CDR3 sequences, 4% to 6% occurring once. Indicated time point: sample taken at primary tumor resection. Researchers sequenced whole RNA taken from tumor, nontumor lung or frozen PBMC without sorting. The sample was PBMCs, taken at surgery. These receptors were obtained from a female donor with early-stage non-small cell lung cancer.

This clonotype has ten or more counts. The chain joins TRBV29-1 to TRBJ1-1; no firm D call. V dropped 1 base and J dropped 0 bases, with 0 bases sitting between them. This CDR3 contains 11 residues. The V gene's germline CDR1 is SQVTM and CDR2 ANQGSEA. In DNA, the CDR3 is TGCAGCGTTGAAGTGAACACTGAAGCTTTCTTT. Its translation: CSVEVNTEAFF.

This clonotype was counted at least ten times. The chain joins TRBV5-1 to TRBJ2-3, with TRBD2 identical over 9 bases. Germline assignment: CDR1 SGHRS and CDR2 YFSETQ. The J segment lost 3 bases and the V segment lost 0 bases, leaving 5 bases of the junction unmatched. CDR3 length equals 16 residues. CDR3: CASSLDAGGGTDTQYF. The CDR3 bases are TGCGCCAGCAGCTTGGATGCGGGAGGGGGGACAGATACGCAGTATTTT.

In this sample, this clonotype turned up a few times. The V gene is TRBV7-2, the J gene TRBJ2-1; the D is unclear. Germline V gives CDR1 SGHTA, CDR2 FQGNSA. Between the trimmed V and J ends, which lost 1 base and 2 bases, there was a span of 9 bases. The CDR3 has 15 residues. CDR3 bases: TGTGCCAGCAGCTTAGGAATCCTCACCTACAATGAGCAGTTCTTC. It specifies CASSLGILTYNEQFF.

Ten or more counts support this clonotype. The chain is built from TRBV19 and TRBJ2-7, with TRBD2 matching over 13 bases. This CDR3 has 15 residues. V dropped 6 bases and J dropped 2; count of bases not matched to a gene: 4. CDR1 is LNHDA, CDR2 SQIVND, per germline (reference sequence). CDR3 residues: CASRPGLAGTYEQYF. CDR3 nucleotides: TGTGCCAGTAGGCCGGGACTAGCGGGAACCTACGAGCAGTACTTC.

The genes are TRBV24-1 and TRBJ2-7; no clear D. The germline CDR1 and CDR2 sequences are KGHDR and SFDVKD. Trimming cost V 9 bases and J 3 bases, with 23 bases left between them. The CDR3 is made up of 16 amino acids. The chain's CDR3 is CATGLNGGPSGYEQYF. CDR3 DNA sequence: TGTGCCACCGGGCTAAACGGCGGCCCCTCGGGCTACGAGCAGTACTTC.

As regards this clonotype: This clone may be a read error of a much larger clone one base away. The J gene is TRBJ2-3, the V gene TRBV7-8; 9 bases are shared with TRBD2. Germline CDR1 SGHVS, CDR2 FQNEAQ. The J segment lost 5 bases and the V segment lost 2 bases, leaving 14 bases of the junction unmatched. The CDR3 is 18 amino acids. DNA for the CDR3: TGTGCCAGCAGCTTATTAGGAATGGCGGGAGGGTCCGGAGATACGCAGTATTTT. Its protein is CASSLLGMAGGSGDTQYF. The whole variable domain, remainder taken from reference TRBV7-8 and TRBJ2-3, is GAGVSQSPRYKVAKRGQDVALRCDPISGHVSLFWYQQALGQGPEFLTYFQNEAQLDKSGLPSDRFFAERPEGSVSTLKIQRTQQEDSAVYLCASSLLGMAGGSGDTQYFGPGTRLTVL.

This clonotype was seen ten or more times. The chain uses TRBV7-9 and TRBJ2-3; 9 bases fit TRBD2. Germline assignment: CDR1 SEHNR and CDR2 FQNEAQ (reference sequence). CDR3 length: 17 residues. V lost 4 bases, J lost 6 bases, and 14 bases stayed unmatched. The DNA of the CDR3 is TGTGCCAGCAGCTCACCCCTGGGTAGCGGGGGTAGGGATACGCAGTATTTT. This gives the protein CASSSPLGSGGRDTQYF. Drawing the rest from reference TRBV7-9 and TRBJ2-3, the complete variable domain is DTGVSQNPRHKITKRGQNVTFRCDPISEHNRLYWYRQTLGQGPEFLTYFQNEAQLEKSRLLSDRFSAERPKGSFSTLEIQRTEQGDSAMYLCASSSPLGSGGRDTQYFGPGTRLTVL.

This clonotype has at least ten counts. The chain recombines TRBV7-2 with TRBJ2-5, with a weak D call TRBD2 (6 bases). Germline loops: CDR1 SGHTA, CDR2 FQGNSA. This CDR3 has 18 residues. Trimming removed 1 base at V and 1 base at J, with 19 bases between. In DNA, the CDR3 is TGTGCCAGCAGCTTAGGAACCTTTGGGGCTAGCGCCCAAGAGACCCAGTACTTC. It encodes CASSLGTFGASAQETQYF.

This clonotype was observed at least ten times. This chain connects TRBV5-1 to TRBJ2-5; D might be TRBD1 or TRBD2, each matching 6 bases. Germline V CDR1 and CDR2: SGHRS, YFSETQ. The CDR3 extends over 17 amino acids. V lost 0 bases and J 2 bases, leaving 17 bases between the germline ends. CDR3 loop: CASSLGRRGTLQETQYF. The CDR3 DNA is TGCGCCAGCAGCTTGGGACGTCGGGGGACACTACAAGAGACCCAGTACTTC.

This clonotype was picked up a small number of times. The rearrangement links TRBV10-3 to TRBJ1-3; 7 bases line up with TRBD1. The V segment lost 2 bases and the J segment 0 bases; nucleotides outside the gene matches: 10. The CDR3 consists of 18 residues. Germline V gene lookup returns CDR1 ENHRY and CDR2 SYGVKD. The CDR3 coding sequence is TGTGCCATCAGTGAGAGAAGAGGACAGGTTCGCTCTGGAAACACCATATATTTT. Protein sequence: CAISERRGQVRSGNTIYF.

On this clonotype: Sequence at one end of the junction differs from germline and may be a read error. This chain joins TRBV11-2 and TRBJ2-2; tentatively, D is TRBD2 (5 bases). CDR1 and CDR2 (germline): SGHAT, FQNNGV. The CDR3 consists of 16 residues. CDR3 in DNA: TGTGTCAGCAGCTTAGTTTGGCGCCGGCGGGCCGGGGAGCTGTTTTTT. Translation: CVSSLVWRRRAGELFF.

This clonotype came up many times. The rearrangement uses TRBV28 and TRBJ2-1; D gene unclear. The CDR3 is made up of 13 amino acids. V was pared by 7 bases and J by 2 bases, with 9 bases between. The germline CDR1 and CDR2 sequences are MDHEN and SYDVKM. The CDR3 loop is CASTPDTYNEQFF. The CDR3 DNA reads as TGTGCCAGCACTCCAGACACCTACAATGAGCAGTTCTTC.

In this sample, this clonotype turned up many times. The chain links TRBV10-2 to TRBJ2-1; weak D call: TRBD1 (6 bases). This CDR3 contains 13 residues. The germline gives CDR1 WSHSY, CDR2 SAAADI. V was clipped by 6 bases and J by 4 bases, with 10 bases between them. The CDR3 sequence is CASSAGQYNEQFF. The DNA for the CDR3 is TGCGCCAGCAGCGCAGGACAGTACAATGAGCAGTTCTTC.

V usage is TRBV7-8 and J usage is TRBJ2-5; no reliable D call. The V end lost 8 bases, the J end lost 3 bases, and 10 bases lay between the germline ends. Germline CDR1 and CDR2: SGHVS and FQNEAQ. This CDR3 is 12 amino acids long. For the CDR3, the DNA is TGTGCCAGCCAGCAGATGGAAGAGACCCAGTACTTC. It yields the protein CASQQMEETQYF.

This chain connects TRBV2 to TRBJ1-5; TRBD1 might be the D (5 bases). The germline CDR1 and CDR2 sequences are SNHLY and FYNNEI. This CDR3 is built from 12 residues. The germline V and J ends were trimmed by 5 bases and 7 bases, with 9 bases remaining between them. The CDR3 here is CASSPGWQPQHF. The CDR3 DNA sequence: TGTGCCAGCAGTCCAGGGTGGCAGCCCCAGCATTTT.

This clonotype showed up many times. This chain uses TRBV12-3 or TRBV12-4 with TRBJ1-2; possibly TRBD1 for D (6 bases). V was trimmed by 10 bases and J by 3 bases, leaving 12 bases between them. This CDR3 comprises 12 residues. The CDR3 DNA follows: TGTGCCACCTCGAGGGGGGACTATGGCTACACCTTC. Translating it yields CATSRGDYGYTF.

This clonotype was counted many times. The chain couples TRBV6-6 to TRBJ2-7; TRBD2 aligns across 11 bases. This CDR3 spans 16 amino acids. V shed 4 bases and J 2 bases; nucleotides not matched to a gene: 7. Germline V gives CDR1 MNHNY, CDR2 SVGAGI (reference sequence). The CDR3 sequence: CASSFTTSGMAYEQYF. The CDR3 DNA reads TGTGCCAGCAGTTTCACGACTAGCGGGATGGCCTACGAGCAGTACTTC.

The CDR3 spells CASSFGGPSSYNEQFF. The CDR3 DNA sequence: TGTGCCAGCAGCTTCGGGGGGCCTAGCTCCTACAATGAGCAGTTCTTC. This sequence joins TRBV7-2 and TRBJ2-1; a possible D gene is TRBD2 (7 bases). The germline CDR1 and CDR2 sequences are SGHTA and FQGNSA. Trimming shortened V by 3 bases and J by 0 bases, and 12 bases separated the two germline ends. This CDR3 has 16 amino acids.

This clonotype has at least ten counts. V and J are TRBV6-8 and TRBJ2-1; 9 bases align to TRBD2. Per the germline V gene, CDR1 is MNHGY and CDR2 is SAAAGT. The CDR3 has 15 amino acids. The ends lost 7 bases at V and 8 bases at J; junction bases unmatched: 12. CDR3 sequence: CASTQWIAGAHEQFF. CDR3 in DNA: TGTGCCAGCACCCAATGGATAGCGGGAGCCCATGAGCAGTTCTTC.

The CDR3 nucleotides read TGTGCCAGCGGCCGCCGTAGTTTCGGAGATACGCAGTATTTT. Translation gives CASGRRSFGDTQYF. The J gene is TRBJ2-3, the V gene TRBV28; D is uncertain. V lost 8 bases, J lost 5 bases, and 17 bases lay in between. The CDR3 runs to 14 residues. Germline V gene data show CDR1 as MDHEN and CDR2 as SYDVKM.

This clonotype was observed a few times. CDR3 nucleotides: TGTGCCAGCTCCCAGTTACAGGGGTCCACTAATGAAAAACTGTTTTTT. This sequence encodes CASSQLQGSTNEKLFF. The rearrangement joins TRBV18 to TRBJ1-4, with 7 bases lining up with TRBD1. This CDR3 spans 16 amino acids. Germline CDR1 is KGHSH and CDR2 is LQKENI. The V segment lost 6 bases and the J segment 2 bases; nucleotides outside the gene matches: 9. The variable domain in full, with the rest retrieved from reference TRBV18 and TRBJ1-4, is NAGVMQNPRHLVRRRGQEARLRCSPMKGHSHVYWYRQLPEEGLKFMVYLQKENIIDESGMPKERFSAEFPKEGPSILRIQQVVRGDSAAYFCASSQLQGSTNEKLFFGSGTQLSVL.

This clonotype was counted at least ten times. The chain joins TRBV7-2 to TRBJ1-3; TRBD1 matches at 8 bases. There are 15 residues in the CDR3. Germline V CDR1 and CDR2: SGHTA, FQGNSA. Losses at the gene ends were 5 bases for V and 4 bases for J; bases not matched to a gene: 7. DNA of the CDR3: TGTGCCAGCAGCACGTGGGACAGGTCCGGAAACACCATATATTTT. It translates to CASSTWDRSGNTIYF.

This clonotype has only a few counts. This chain connects TRBV5-1 to TRBJ2-2; the match to TRBD2 covers 11 bases. CDR3 length: 17 amino acids. From germline, CDR1 is SGHRS and CDR2 YFSETQ. The V gene end was trimmed by 1 base and the J gene end by 5 bases; junction bases not matched to a gene: 7. CDR3: CASSLLGGTSGTGELFF. The CDR3 DNA reads as TGCGCCAGCAGCTTGCTCGGTGGGACTAGCGGAACCGGGGAGCTGTTTTTT.